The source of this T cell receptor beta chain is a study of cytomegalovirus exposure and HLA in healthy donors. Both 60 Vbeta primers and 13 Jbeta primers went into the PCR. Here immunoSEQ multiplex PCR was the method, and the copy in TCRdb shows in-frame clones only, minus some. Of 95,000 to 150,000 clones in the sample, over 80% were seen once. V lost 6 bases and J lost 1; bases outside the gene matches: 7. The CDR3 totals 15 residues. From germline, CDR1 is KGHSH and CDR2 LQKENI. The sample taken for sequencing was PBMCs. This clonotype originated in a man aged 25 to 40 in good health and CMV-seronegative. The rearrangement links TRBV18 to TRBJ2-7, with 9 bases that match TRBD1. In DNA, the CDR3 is TGTGCCAGCTCGGTTAACAGGGGGCGATCCTACGAGCAGTACTTC. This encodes CASSVNRGRSYEQYF.